This TCR beta chain comes out of a study of cytomegalovirus exposure and HLA in healthy donors. The study ran its PCR with 60 Vbeta and 13 Jbeta primers. Some clones are missing from TCRdb's copy, which holds only in-frame ones; the method was immunoSEQ multiplex PCR. The sample yields about 130,000 clones, over 70% seen once. The clonotype comes from a man aged 35 to 55 in good health and CMV-seropositive. The sequenced material came from PBMCs.

CDR3 DNA: TGTGCCACCGAAGGAGGGACCTACGAGCAGTACTTC. Translated: CATEGGTYEQYF. The chain combines TRBV28 with TRBJ2-7; D might be TRBD2 (6 bases). The CDR3 totals 12 residues. In germline, CDR1 is MDHEN, CDR2 SYDVKM. V dropped 10 bases and J dropped 2 bases, with 12 bases sitting between them. The whole variable domain, remainder taken from reference TRBV28 and TRBJ2-7, is DVKVTQSSRYLVKRTGEKVFLECVQDMDHENMFWYRQDPGLGLRLIYFSYDVKMKEKGDIPEGYSVSREKKERFSLILESASTNQTSMYLCATEGGTYEQYFGPGTRLTVT.